This entry lists 20 T cell receptor beta chains sequenced from one sample in a study of Ad26.COV2.S vaccination and SARS-CoV-2 variants. Clones were read by immunoSEQ multiplex PCR, and TCRdb kept only the in-frame ones, dropping some. The sample carries some 370,000 clones, around 82% recorded once. The treatment is: around 19 received Ad26.COV2.S at low or high dose, single or two shots; 5 received placebo; per-sample allocation not given. The investigators took samples on day 63 after the first vaccine or placebo injection. The source material was peripheral blood, sampled in a trial of Ad26.COV2.S vaccine versus placebo. These receptors came from a person aged 18 to 65 who received the Ad26.COV2.S COVID-19 vaccine or a placebo.

The chain couples TRBV27 to TRBJ2-7, with D tentatively TRBD1 (6 bases). Germline V gene lookup returns CDR1 MNHEY and CDR2 SMNVEV (reference sequence). The CDR3 runs to 15 residues. V lost 5 bases to trimming and J lost 5 bases, with 19 bases between them. CDR3 sequence (DNA): TGTGCCAGCAGTCCCGACAGGTCCTTTTTGGACGAGCAGTACTTC. Protein sequence: CASSPDRSFLDEQYF.

The chain has TRBV9 and TRBJ1-1; 7 nucleotides line up with TRBD1. Germline V gene sequence: CDR1 SGDLS, CDR2 YYNGEE. The CDR3 extends over 13 amino acids. J was trimmed by 4 bases and V by 4 bases; bases with no gene match: 4. The CDR3 sequence: CASSPRGATEAFF. The CDR3 DNA reads TGTGCCAGCAGCCCCAGGGGGGCCACTGAAGCTTTCTTT.

The CDR3 here is CASSLLGRDTEAFF. CDR3 DNA: TGTGCCAGCAGCTTATTGGGGCGGGACACTGAAGCTTTCTTT. This chain joins TRBV11-1 and TRBJ1-1; a weak D match, TRBD1 (5 bases). Trimming left V 2 bases short and J 3 bases short, with 10 bases between. The CDR3 has 14 amino acids. Germline V gene data show CDR1 as SGHAT and CDR2 as FQDESV (reference sequence).

The V call is TRBV11-2, the J call TRBJ1-6; a weak D match, TRBD1 (6 bases). Trimming took 4 bases from V and 9 from J, leaving 13 bases between them. The CDR3 consists of 14 residues. Per germline, CDR1 SGHAT and CDR2 FQNNGV. This CDR3 is CASSWEYRASPLHF. The CDR3 coding sequence is TGTGCCAGCAGCTGGGAATACAGGGCTTCACCCCTCCACTTT.

The chain carries TRBV7-3 and TRBJ1-1, with 7 nucleotides matching TRBD1. The CDR3 extends over 15 amino acids. Losses at the gene ends were 4 bases for V and 4 bases for J; bases not matched to a gene: 9. Germline V lookup: CDR1 SGHTA, CDR2 FQGTGA. CDR3 region: CASSSTGAGITEAFF. CDR3 bases: TGTGCCAGCAGCTCCACAGGGGCTGGGATCACTGAAGCTTTCTTT.

The chain employs TRBV9 and TRBJ2-2; D may correspond to TRBD1 or TRBD2 (6 bases each). Trimming cost V 0 bases and J 2 bases, with 11 bases left between them. Germline-derived CDR1 and CDR2 are SGDLS and YYNGEE. The CDR3 has 16 residues. The chain's CDR3 is CASSVVGGLNTGELFF. CDR3 DNA: TGTGCCAGCAGCGTAGTAGGGGGACTCAACACCGGGGAGCTGTTTTTT.

This clone was detected only once. CDR3 amino acids: CASTFGRSTDTQYF. CDR3 nucleotides: TGTGCCAGCACCTTCGGACGAAGCACAGATACGCAGTATTTT. The chain uses TRBV9 and TRBJ2-3; D not certain. The V gene lost 6 bases and the J gene lost 0 bases, with 11 bases spanning the gap. This CDR3 contains 14 residues. Germline V gene lookup returns CDR1 SGDLS and CDR2 YYNGEE.

This clone occurred once. V is TRBV5-4 and J is TRBJ1-2, with TRBD1 matching over 7 bases. The CDR3 contains 20 residues. Germline loops: CDR1 SGHNT, CDR2 YYREEE (reference sequence). The trim removed 3 bases at V and 5 bases at J, leaving 25 bases unmatched. The DNA for the CDR3 is TGTGCCAGCAGCTCGACGAGAGGGGACAGAATCCCCTCTGCGGGGTATGGCTACACCTTC. Translated: CASSSTRGDRIPSAGYGYTF. The full variable domain, completed using reference TRBV5-4 and TRBJ1-2, is ETGVTQSPTHLIKTRGQQVTLRCSSQSGHNTVSWYQQALGQGPQFIFQYYREEENGRGNFPPRFSGLQFPNYSSELNVNALELDDSALYLCASSSTRGDRIPSAGYGYTFGSGTRLTVV.

The V gene is TRBV6-2 or TRBV6-3, the J gene TRBJ1-2; D ambiguous. V was cut by 0 bases and J by 8 bases, with 7 bases left in between. In germline, CDR1 is MNHEY, CDR2 SVGEGT. The CDR3 contains 12 residues. The DNA of the CDR3 is TGTGCCAGCAGTTACTCCAGGACGGGCTACACCTTC. It codes for CASSYSRTGYTF.

This clone was counted between two and nine times. The chain joins TRBV4-1 to TRBJ1-5; D possibly corresponds to TRBD1 (6 bases). In germline, CDR1 is MGHRA, CDR2 YSYEKL. The CDR3 extends over 16 amino acids. Trimming cost V 4 bases and J 1 base, with 14 bases left between them. CDR3: CASSLGRGASNQPQHF. For the CDR3, the DNA is TGCGCCAGCAGCCTCGGGCGGGGGGCAAGCAATCAGCCCCAGCATTTT.

With respect to this clone: This specimen includes other DNA sequences encoding the same CDR3. V is TRBV24-1 and J is TRBJ1-5; D ambiguous. The germline V gene encodes CDR1 KGHDR and CDR2 SFDVKD. Trimming pared 7 bases from V and 5 bases from J, leaving 8 bases between. This CDR3 region has 12 residues. The CDR3 nucleotides read TGTGCCACCAGCTCGGGCGATCAGCCCCAGCATTTT. Translated: CATSSGDQPQHF.

The chain uses TRBV19 and TRBJ2-7, with TRBD2 matching over 11 bases. V shed 5 bases and J 1 base; nucleotides not matched to a gene: 4. The V gene's germline CDR1 is LNHDA and CDR2 SQIVND (reference sequence). The CDR3 runs 15 residues. The CDR3 region is CASSYGTSGSYEQYF. The CDR3 DNA reads TGTGCCAGTAGTTACGGGACTAGCGGTTCCTACGAGCAGTACTTC.

This clone was detected a few times. The chain has TRBV7-2 and TRBJ1-6; no firm D call. The germline gives CDR1 SGHTA, CDR2 FQGNSA. The V end lost 1 base, the J end lost 7 bases, and 5 bases lay between the germline ends. The CDR3 sequence is 13 residues long. The CDR3 nucleotides are TGTGCCAGCAGCTTAGGACTGAATTCACCCCTCCACTTT. Its protein is CASSLGLNSPLHF.

J is TRBJ2-1 and V is TRBV7-2; D remains ambiguous. CDR3 length: 18 residues. V was shortened by 5 bases and J by 1 base, with 21 bases between the two germline ends. Germline CDR1 reads SGHTA; CDR2 reads FQGNSA. The DNA for the CDR3 is TGTGCCAGCAGCCCTACCTCCTCCAGATACTATTCCTACAATGAGCAGTTCTTC. It codes for CASSPTSSRYYSYNEQFF.

V gene TRBV5-1 combines with J gene TRBJ1-2, with TRBD1 matching 9 bases. V gave up 0 bases and J gave up 4 bases; unmatched junction bases: 4. The CDR3 length is 15 residues. Per the germline V gene, CDR1 is SGHRS and CDR2 is YFSETQ. The DNA of the CDR3 is TGCGCCAGCAGCTTGGGGGGACAGGGAGGCTATGGCTACACCTTC. This sequence encodes CASSLGGQGGYGYTF.

This sequence joins TRBV6-5 and TRBJ2-1, with D maybe TRBD1 (6 bases). This CDR3 spans 15 amino acids. The V end lost 2 bases, the J end lost 0 bases, and 8 bases lay between the germline ends. The germline gives CDR1 MNHEY, CDR2 SVGAGI. In nucleotides, the CDR3 is TGTGCCAGCAGTTACGAGGGGGACTCCTACAATGAGCAGTTCTTC. It specifies CASSYEGDSYNEQFF.

The V and J genes are TRBV5-4 and TRBJ2-3, with 9 bases matching TRBD2. Germline assignment: CDR1 SGHNT and CDR2 YYREEE (reference sequence). This CDR3 region has 17 residues. V was clipped by 6 bases and J by 0 bases; unmatched bases: 11. The CDR3 loop reads CASKGGGGSASTDTQYF. The CDR3 DNA is TGTGCCAGCAAAGGCGGGGGGGGATCTGCTAGCACAGATACGCAGTATTTT.

The chain employs TRBV4-3 and TRBJ2-7, with TRBD1 identical over 9 bases. V shed 3 bases, J shed 4 bases, and the junction held 1 base outside the gene matches. CDR1 LGHNA and CDR2 YSLEER come from the germline V gene. CDR3 length equals 13 residues. The CDR3 bases are TGCGCCAGCAGCCAGGGGACAGGGTACGAGCAGTACTTC. Protein: CASSQGTGYEQYF.

The gene calls are TRBV27 and TRBJ1-2; tentatively, D is TRBD1 (5 bases). The germline V and J ends were trimmed by 0 bases and 2 bases, with 16 bases remaining between them. Germline CDR1 and CDR2: MNHEY and SMNVEV (reference sequence). This CDR3 contains 17 residues. The CDR3 bases are TGTGCCAGCAGTTTATCCCCAGGTTGGGGCGCCAACTATGGCTACACCTTC. This codes for CASSLSPGWGANYGYTF.

This clone was seen ten or more times. This chain connects TRBV19 to TRBJ1-2, with TRBD1 as a possible D gene (5 bases). The germline V and J ends were trimmed by 2 bases and 0 bases, with 13 bases remaining between them. This CDR3 contains 16 residues. Germline CDR1 LNHDA, CDR2 SQIVND (reference sequence). The CDR3 DNA follows: TGTGCCAGTAGTATATGGCGGGGCAATCCTAACTATGGCTACACCTTC. Its protein is CASSIWRGNPNYGYTF.